Listed below are T cell receptor beta chains from one sample, sequenced in a study of T cell repertoires in cytomegalovirus infection. TCRdb reprocessed the reads with MiXCR, giving one entry per CDR3 protein. The sample carries roughly 230,000 distinct CDR3 sequences, roughly 23% recorded once. Input material: CD8+ T cells from PBMCs. The origin of the receptors is a human donor in good health (CMV status not recorded). Some clones in this sample may be carry-over from other donors' samples. Both conserved end residues are part of each CDR3. The D gene is left open where the match is weak. Part of the rows lack a size; the others show once, few, many or a class for expanded clones.

j_gene | v_gene | abundance | d_gene | CDR3aa | CDR3nt
TRBJ2-2 | TRBV7-2 | many | TRBD1 | CASSSLTGLVGGELFF | TGTGCCAGCAGCTCCTTGACAGGGTTGGTGGGCGGGGAGCTGTTTTTT
TRBJ2-7 | TRBV25-1 | few | . | CASSENIGRGLYEQYF | TGTGCCAGCAGTGAGAACATAGGCAGGGGCCTCTACGAGCAGTACTTC
TRBJ2-7 | TRBV12-3/TRBV12-4 | many | TRBD1 | CASSSPSGTGYEQYF | TGTGCCAGCAGTTCACCCTCCGGGACAGGATACGAGCAGTACTTC
TRBJ2-7 | TRBV7-2 | . | . | CASSLWRVDELYF | TGTGCCAGCAGCCTATGGAGGGTGGACGAGCTGTACTTC
TRBJ2-7 | TRBV14 | few | . | CASGLRGYEQYF | TGTGCCAGCGGACTCAGGGGATACGAGCAGTACTTC
TRBJ2-2 | TRBV7-9 | few | . | CASTQTRGHGELFF | TGTGCCAGCACCCAAACCAGGGGCCACGGGGAGCTGTTTTTT
TRBJ2-1 | TRBV20-1 | once | TRBD1 | CSADPDRLSYNEQFF | TGCAGTGCGGATCCGGACAGGCTATCCTACAATGAGCAGTTCTTC
TRBJ1-5 | TRBV19 | many | TRBD1 | CASQRRTGRVGQPQHF | TGTGCCAGCCAAAGACGGACAGGTCGAGTGGGTCAGCCCCAGCATTTT
TRBJ2-3 | TRBV5-6 | many | TRBD1 | CASSSSGQSTDTQYF | TGTGCCAGCAGCTCTTCGGGACAGAGCACAGATACGCAGTATTTT
TRBJ2-1 | TRBV5-4 | . | TRBD2 | CASSSKERGGWDEQFF | TGTGCCAGCAGCTCGAAGGAGCGGGGGGGCTGGGATGAGCAGTTCTTC
TRBJ1-1 | TRBV7-8 | few | . | CATMRGLNTEAFF | TGTGCCACCATGCGGGGTCTGAACACTGAAGCTTTCTTT
TRBJ2-1 | TRBV28 | few | TRBD2 | CASSSTPLAGGINEQFF | TGTGCCAGCAGTTCGACCCCCCTAGCGGGGGGGATCAATGAGCAGTTCTTC
TRBJ2-1 | TRBV7-9 | few | . | CASSSAGRHEQFF | TGTGCCAGCAGTAGCGCGGGGAGGCATGAGCAGTTCTTC
TRBJ2-7 | TRBV7-8 | many | TRBD2 | CASSQNPSAGGFYEQYF | TGTGCCAGCAGCCAAAATCCCTCTGCGGGGGGTTTCTACGAGCAGTACTTC
TRBJ1-1 | TRBV28 | many | . | CASSLLVGDTEAFF | TGTGCCAGCAGTTTATTAGTCGGAGACACTGAAGCTTTCTTT
TRBJ1-2 | TRBV3-1 | few | . | CASSQGTGGYTF | TGTGCCAGCAGCCAAGGGACGGGGGGCTACACCTTC
TRBJ2-5 | TRBV7-8 | many | . | CASSLVLRERETQYF | TGTGCCAGCAGCTTAGTTCTAAGGGAGAGAGAGACCCAGTACTTC
TRBJ2-7 | TRBV7-2 | many | . | CASSRPRGGGYEQYF | TGTGCCAGCAGCCGTCCCCGGGGCGGAGGGTACGAGCAGTACTTC
TRBJ2-4 | TRBV20-1 | few | TRBD2 | CSARDLAGGRGGIQYF | TGCAGTGCTAGGGACCTAGCGGGGGGAAGGGGGGGCATTCAGTACTTC
TRBJ1-5 | TRBV28 | . | . | CASSLRSSGQPQHF | TGTGCCAGCAGTTTAAGGTCATCAGGCCAGCCCCAGCATTTT
TRBJ2-2 | TRBV19 | . | . | CASSDPNTGELFF | TGTGCCAGTAGCGATCCTAACACCGGGGAGCTGTTTTTT
TRBJ1-1 | TRBV2 | many | TRBD1 | CASSGSEGALNTEAFF | TGTGCCAGCAGTGGATCGGAGGGGGCCTTGAACACTGAAGCTTTCTTT
TRBJ1-2 | TRBV11-2 | many | . | CASSLEVRGLNYGYTF | TGTGCCAGCAGCTTAGAGGTCCGGGGGCTTAACTATGGCTACACCTTC
TRBJ2-7 | TRBV20-1 | few | TRBD1 | CSAPTGVSYEQYF | TGCAGTGCCCCAACAGGGGTATCCTACGAGCAGTACTTC
TRBJ2-7 | TRBV2 | . | . | CASLGGGYEQYF | TGTGCCAGCTTGGGAGGGGGCTACGAGCAGTACTTC
TRBJ2-5 | TRBV30 | few | TRBD2 | CACTSGGLQETQYF | TGTGCCTGTACTAGCGGGGGGTTACAAGAGACCCAGTACTTC
TRBJ1-5 | TRBV12-3/TRBV12-4 | few | . | CASSVKKSNQPQHF | TGTGCCAGCAGTGTGAAGAAGAGCAATCAGCCCCAGCATTTT
TRBJ2-7 | TRBV5-1 | . | . | CASSLSGALEQYF | TGCGCCAGCAGCTTGTCGGGGGCTCTCGAGCAGTACTTC
TRBJ2-2 | TRBV11-3 | few | . | CASSAYGWQDTGELFF | TGTGCCAGCAGCGCTTATGGCTGGCAGGACACCGGGGAGCTGTTTTTT
TRBJ2-7 | TRBV7-8 | many | TRBD2 | CASSLGLAVYEQYF | TGTGCCAGCAGCTTAGGACTAGCGGTCTACGAGCAGTACTTC
TRBJ2-3 | TRBV7-6 | few | . | CASSLIAGDTQYF | TGTGCCAGCAGCTTAATTGCGGGGGATACGCAGTATTTT
TRBJ2-1 | TRBV6-5 | . | TRBD2 | CASSHTGLAGSEQFF | TGTGCCAGCAGTCATACGGGACTAGCGGGGAGTGAGCAGTTCTTC
TRBJ2-7 | TRBV29-1 | once | . | CSVRSETYEQYF | TGCAGCGTTAGGTCCGAAACCTACGAGCAGTACTTC
TRBJ2-7 | TRBV10-3 | . | TRBD2 | CAISDLRGDRAEAYEQYF | TGTGCCATCAGTGATCTTCGGGGGGATCGAGCGGAAGCCTACGAGCAGTACTTC
TRBJ1-1 | TRBV13 | . | . | CASSLGGRGYTEAFF | TGTGCCAGCAGCTTAGGTGGGAGGGGGTACACTGAAGCTTTCTTT
TRBJ1-2 | TRBV10-3 | . | . | CAIPAGIYGYTF | TGTGCCATCCCCGCGGGGATCTATGGCTACACCTTC
TRBJ2-1 | TRBV7-3 | many | . | CASSLMSGSFSYNEQFF | TGTGCCAGCAGCTTAATGTCCGGGAGCTTCTCCTACAATGAGCAGTTCTTC
TRBJ1-2 | TRBV6-1 | many | TRBD1 | CASRDRGYGYTF | TGTGCCAGCAGAGACAGGGGGTATGGCTACACCTTC
TRBJ2-3 | TRBV29-1 | . | . | CSVERDQTDTQYF | TGCAGCGTTGAGAGGGACCAGACAGATACGCAGTATTTT
TRBJ1-1 | TRBV7-9 | . | . | CASRDNIRRGGINTEAFF | TGTGCCAGCAGAGATAACATACGCCGGGGCGGGATAAACACTGAAGCTTTCTTT
TRBJ1-5 | TRBV7-9 | many | . | CASSPGTDINQPQHF | TGTGCCAGCAGCCCAGGGACCGACATCAATCAGCCCCAGCATTTT
TRBJ1-1 | TRBV20-1 | few | . | CSAPTGGTEAFF | TGCAGTGCTCCTACGGGGGGGACTGAAGCTTTCTTT
TRBJ1-1 | TRBV2 | few | . | CASSEGGPTEAFF | TGTGCCAGCAGTGAGGGGGGACCAACTGAAGCTTTCTTT
TRBJ2-3 | TRBV5-3 | . | TRBD2 | CASSGVSGGYTDTQYF | TGTGCCAGCAGCGGGGTTAGCGGGGGATACACAGATACGCAGTATTTT
TRBJ1-1 | TRBV7-9 | once | TRBD1 | CASSSGTGMAEAFF | TGTGCCAGCAGCTCAGGGACAGGGATGGCTGAAGCTTTCTTT